This is a list of T cell receptor beta chains from one sample in a study of T cells in Graves' hyperthyroidism and ophthalmopathy. In TCRdb, the multiplex PCR reads were re-called with MiXCR into one record per CDR3 protein. The sample has approximately 370,000 distinct CDR3 sequences, under 15% seen once; the top ten hold approximately 32%. Sequenced material: blood. These receptors were obtained from a woman in her twenties or thirties with Graves' hyperthyroidism. Each CDR3 is given with its conserved first and last residue. D genes are given only for firm matches. Clone size is stated in some rows and not others, as once, few, many or a class when expanded.

d_call,clone_size,j_call,v_call,cdr3_aa,cdr3_nt
NA,NA,TRBJ1-2,TRBV7-8,CASTPLSTDHGYTF,TGTGCCAGCACCCCCCTTAGCACTGACCATGGCTACACCTTC
TRBD2,many,TRBJ2-1,TRBV12-3/TRBV12-4,CASVLAVAGNVFF,TGTGCCAGCGTGCTGGCCGTAGCGGGAAACGTGTTCTTC
TRBD1,few,TRBJ1-1,TRBV5-1,CASSLDRGTVTEAFF,TGCGCCAGCAGCTTGGACAGGGGAACGGTCACTGAAGCTTTCTTT
TRBD1,NA,TRBJ2-5,TRBV24-1,CATSDYRGLGQETQYF,TGTGCCACCAGTGATTACAGGGGGCTGGGCCAAGAGACCCAGTACTTC
TRBD1,NA,TRBJ2-2,TRBV9,CASSGRTGGGELFF,TGTGCCAGCAGCGGACGGACAGGGGGCGGGGAGCTGTTTTTT
NA,few,TRBJ2-7,TRBV6-1,CASRYKPETSTYEQYF,TGTGCCAGCAGGTATAAACCGGAAACCTCCACCTACGAGCAGTACTTC
TRBD2,NA,TRBJ2-5,TRBV20-1,CSARGGGPQETQYF,TGCAGTGCTAGAGGGGGGGGACCCCAAGAGACCCAGTACTTC
TRBD2,many,TRBJ2-1,TRBV24-1,CATSDPILAGGVNEQFF,TGTGCCACCAGTGATCCGATACTAGCGGGAGGGGTCAATGAGCAGTTCTTC
TRBD2,NA,TRBJ2-5,TRBV14,CASSQDRASGRLQETQYF,TGTGCCAGCAGCCAAGATCGGGCTAGCGGGAGGCTCCAAGAGACCCAGTACTTC
NA,once,TRBJ2-5,TRBV5-1,CASSSQGHHQETQYF,TGCGCCAGCAGCTCACAGGGTCACCACCAAGAGACCCAGTACTTC
TRBD1,NA,TRBJ1-1,TRBV20-1,CSAQGANTEAFF,TGCAGTGCACAGGGGGCAAACACTGAAGCTTTCTTT
TRBD2,NA,TRBJ2-5,TRBV11-2,CASRTSGGAQETQYF,TGTGCCAGCCGGACTAGCGGGGGGGCCCAAGAGACCCAGTACTTC
NA,many,TRBJ2-7,TRBV4-2,CASSQGDTRAYEQYF,TGTGCCAGCAGCCAAGGGGACACGCGGGCCTACGAGCAGTACTTC
TRBD2,many,TRBJ2-7,TRBV28,CASRAPGRTSYEQYF,TGTGCCAGTAGAGCTCCAGGACGGACTAGCTACGAGCAGTACTTC
NA,few,TRBJ2-7,TRBV20-1,CSASQLLREQYF,TGCAGTGCCTCCCAACTTCTACGAGAGCAGTACTTC
NA,NA,TRBJ1-1,TRBV28,CASTSYTEALF,TGTGCCAGCACAAGTTACACTGAAGCTCTCTTT
TRBD2,many,TRBJ2-7,TRBV29-1,CSGSGTSGTEQYF,TGCAGCGGATCCGGGACTAGCGGGACCGAGCAGTACTTC
TRBD1,NA,TRBJ2-3,TRBV30,CAWSAFLGQPSTDTQYF,TGTGCCTGGAGTGCCTTTCTGGGACAGCCTAGCACAGATACGCAGTATTTT
NA,many,TRBJ2-7,TRBV19,CASRDGTASQYF,TGTGCCAGTAGGGACGGGACCGCCTCGCAGTACTTC
TRBD1,NA,TRBJ2-7,TRBV6-5,CASSLSRGQSYEQYF,TGTGCCAGCAGTTTGAGCCGGGGACAGTCCTACGAGCAGTACTTC
TRBD2,many,TRBJ2-7,TRBV27,CASSLETSGLSEQYF,TGTGCCAGCAGTTTAGAGACTAGCGGTCTCTCCGAGCAGTACTTC
NA,NA,TRBJ1-2,TRBV28,CASSPLTGGTFNYGYTF,TGTGCCAGCAGCCCTTTGACGGGGGGTACCTTTAACTATGGCTACACCTTC
NA,NA,TRBJ2-6,TRBV6-1,CASSEALGAGANVLTF,TGTGCCAGCAGTGAAGCGCTAGGGGCTGGGGCCAACGTCCTGACTTTC
TRBD2,few,TRBJ2-5,TRBV19,CASSRGTSGGYQETQYF,TGTGCCAGTAGTCGTGGGACTAGCGGAGGGTACCAAGAGACCCAGTACTTC